These 20 T cell receptor beta chains were sequenced from one sample in a study of CD8 T cells in Susac syndrome. RNA in amounts of roughly 0.5 to 1 ug was reverse transcribed with random hexamers. One entry per CDR3 protein results from TCRdb running MiXCR on the immunoSEQ multiplex PCR reads. Here the sample spans 150,000 or so distinct CDR3 sequences, roughly 95% being singletons. The sequenced sample was CD8+ T cells from PBMCs. These receptors were obtained from a human donor with multiple sclerosis.

The genes are TRBV27 and TRBJ2-3; D uncertain. Germline assignment: CDR1 MNHEY and CDR2 SMNVEV (reference sequence). Trimming removed 6 bases at V and 1 base at J, with 11 bases between. CDR3 length equals 14 residues. The DNA of the CDR3 is TGTGCCAGCAGCCCCCTCCAGGGCACAGATACGCAGTATTTT. Protein product: CASSPLQGTDTQYF.

V gene TRBV5-6 combines with J gene TRBJ2-1; 11 nucleotides match TRBD2. The CDR3 has 15 amino acids. Germline lookup yields CDR1 SGHDT and CDR2 YYEEEE. The J segment lost 8 bases and the V segment lost 0 bases, leaving 4 bases of the junction unmatched. CDR3 loop: CASSLGSGGADEQFF. The CDR3 nucleotides read TGTGCCAGCAGCTTGGGTAGCGGGGGGGCTGATGAGCAGTTCTTC.

The genes are TRBV11-2 and TRBJ2-7; TRBD1 is a possible D gene (6 bases). CDR1 is SGHAT, CDR2 FQNNGV, per germline. Trimming removed 7 bases at V and 1 base at J, with 14 bases between. There are 14 residues in the CDR3. Written as DNA, the CDR3 is TGTGCCAGCACCACAGGGACCGAGTCCTACGAGCAGTACTTC. It specifies CASTTGTESYEQYF.

The V call is TRBV29-1, the J call TRBJ1-2; D unresolved. There are 11 residues in the CDR3. Germline CDR1 is SQVTM and CDR2 is ANQGSEA. Trimming cost V 5 bases and J 5 bases, with 9 bases left between them. The CDR3 spells CSVSRLYGYTF. CDR3 DNA sequence: TGCAGCGTTTCAAGGCTTTATGGCTACACCTTC.

The CDR3 nucleotides read TGCGCCAGCATCGGTCCAGGGACTAGCGGACCTAAGCAGTTCTTC. This codes for CASIGPGTSGPKQFF. This sequence joins TRBV5-1 and TRBJ2-1; 11 bases match TRBD2. Per germline, CDR1 SGHRS and CDR2 YFSETQ. Germline trimming cut 6 bases from V and 11 bases from J; bases unmatched to any gene: 13. The CDR3 runs to 15 residues.

The rearrangement links TRBV27 to TRBJ1-2; D not certain. CDR1 and CDR2 from the germline V gene are MNHEY and SMNVEV (reference sequence). Trimming stripped 2 bases from V and 2 bases from J, with 6 bases between. The CDR3 is made up of 13 amino acids. The CDR3 region is CASSLGENYGYTF. CDR3 DNA sequence: TGTGCCAGCAGTTTAGGAGAGAACTATGGCTACACCTTC.

The chain joins TRBV30 to TRBJ1-5, with a possible D match to TRBD1 (5 bases). Trimming cost V 3 bases and J 0 bases, with 18 bases left between them. The CDR3 totals 17 residues. Germline V CDR1 and CDR2: GTSNPN, SVGIG (reference sequence). The CDR3 DNA follows: TGTGCCTGGAGCCAGGGAGTAGGCTCGTATAGCAATCAGCCCCAGCATTTT. It codes for CAWSQGVGSYSNQPQHF.

The J gene is TRBJ2-5, the V gene TRBV11-2; D may be TRBD1 (6 bases). Germline V gene data show CDR1 as SGHAT and CDR2 as FQNNGV. The CDR3 has 15 amino acids. Trimming removed 5 bases from V and 3 bases from J, with 16 bases in between. In DNA form, the CDR3 reads TGTGCCAGCAGCGTATATCTGACAGGTGAAGAGACCCAGTACTTC. This encodes CASSVYLTGEETQYF.

The rearrangement joins TRBV7-9 to TRBJ2-7, with D unclear. The CDR3 length is 13 residues. The V and J ends lost 4 bases and 5 bases respectively, with 12 bases between them. Germline V CDR1 and CDR2: SEHNR, FQNEAQ (reference sequence). CDR3 sequence: CASSSDSLHEQYF. The DNA for the CDR3 is TGTGCCAGCAGCTCCGACTCGCTCCACGAGCAGTACTTC.

V gene TRBV9 combines with J gene TRBJ2-1; 9 positions agree with TRBD1. Trimming at V came to 3 bases and at J to 8 bases, leaving 9 bases not matched to a gene. The CDR3 covers 15 residues. Germline CDR1 SGDLS, CDR2 YYNGEE. The CDR3 loop is CASSDEGQGVDEQFF. CDR3 nucleotides: TGTGCCAGCAGCGACGAGGGACAGGGTGTCGATGAGCAGTTCTTC.

The CDR3 bases are TGTGCCAGCAGCGCCCCCGGGACAGGGACAGGCGAGCAGTACTTC. It encodes CASSAPGTGTGEQYF. This rearrangement joins TRBV7-9 to TRBJ2-7; 9 positions match TRBD1. After removal of 5 bases from V and 6 bases from J, the junction contained 11 bases not matched to a gene. Germline CDR1 reads SEHNR; CDR2 reads FQNEAQ (reference sequence). The CDR3 spans 15 residues.

This sequence joins TRBV3-1 and TRBJ2-6; perhaps D is TRBD1 or TRBD2 (5 bases each). The V gene's germline CDR1 is LGHDT and CDR2 YNNKEL (reference sequence). This CDR3 spans 18 amino acids. V lost 1 base and J 0 bases, leaving 13 bases between the germline ends. The CDR3, as DNA: TGTGCCAGCAGCCAAGCCCCGGGGACCAACTCTGGGGCCAACGTCCTGACTTTC. Its protein product is CASSQAPGTNSGANVLTF.

The rearrangement joins TRBV29-1 to TRBJ2-7; D is unresolved. V lost 0 bases to trimming and J lost 3 bases, with 6 bases between them. CDR1 and CDR2 from the germline V gene are SQVTM and ANQGSEA. The CDR3 has 12 amino acids. CDR3 coding DNA: TGCAGCGTTGAAGATCCTATCTACGAGCAGTACTTC. This gives the protein CSVEDPIYEQYF.

J is TRBJ2-5 and V is TRBV3-1; D remains ambiguous. The CDR3 consists of 13 residues. Germline-derived CDR1 and CDR2 are LGHDT and YNNKEL (reference sequence). V was pared by 1 base and J by 3 bases, with 6 bases between. This CDR3 is CASSQAGEETQYF. The CDR3 DNA is TGTGCCAGCAGCCAAGCGGGCGAAGAGACCCAGTACTTC.

V and J are TRBV29-1 and TRBJ1-2, with D uncertain. Germline CDR1 reads SQVTM; CDR2 reads ANQGSEA. Trimming removed 7 bases at V and 4 bases at J, with 13 bases between. CDR3 size: 12 residues. CDR3: CSAPDSLYGYTF. For the CDR3, the DNA is TGCAGCGCCCCGGACTCCCTCTATGGCTACACCTTC.

This clonotype was observed a few times. The V gene is TRBV6-5, the J gene TRBJ2-6, with D perhaps TRBD1 (6 bases). Germline-derived CDR1 and CDR2 are MNHEY and SVGAGI. The V and J ends lost 4 bases and 1 base respectively, with 8 bases between them. The CDR3 loop spans 15 amino acids. The CDR3 sequence: CASSSGTSGANVLTF. In DNA form, the CDR3 reads TGTGCCAGCAGTTCAGGGACATCTGGGGCCAACGTCCTGACTTTC.

V and J are TRBV28 and TRBJ1-5; D is ambiguous. This CDR3 is built from 13 residues. Per germline, CDR1 MDHEN and CDR2 SYDVKM. The V end was cut by 10 bases, the J end by 5 bases, with 15 bases between. CDR3 DNA sequence: TGTGCCACCACCTTTAGGAAGGATCAGCCCCAGCATTTT. This gives the protein CATTFRKDQPQHF.

The chain links TRBV20-1 to TRBJ2-1, with 10 bases matching TRBD2. Per germline, CDR1 DFQATT and CDR2 SNEGSKA (reference sequence). With V trimmed by 0 bases and J by 2 bases, 7 bases remained unmatched. The CDR3 extends over 17 amino acids. CDR3 protein: CSARDLGTSAAYNEQFF. The CDR3 coding sequence is TGCAGTGCTAGAGATCTGGGGACTAGCGCGGCCTACAATGAGCAGTTCTTC.

The chain links TRBV24-1 to TRBJ2-5; 8 nucleotides match TRBD1. The CDR3 consists of 16 residues. Per germline, CDR1 KGHDR and CDR2 SFDVKD. Trimming at V came to 4 bases and at J to 2 bases, leaving 8 bases not matched to a gene. The CDR3 sequence: CATSDPPRTGQETQYF. For the CDR3, the DNA is TGTGCCACCAGTGACCCGCCGAGGACAGGGCAAGAGACCCAGTACTTC.

This sequence joins TRBV9 and TRBJ2-7; the D is unclear. V was shortened by 0 bases and J by 7 bases, with 17 bases between the two germline ends. This CDR3 spans 15 amino acids. Per the germline V gene, CDR1 is SGDLS and CDR2 is YYNGEE. For the CDR3, the DNA is TGTGCCAGCAGCGTAGAGGAGACCCCCGGAGAGGAGCAGTACTTC. This codes for CASSVEETPGEEQYF.